This T cell receptor (beta chain) is drawn from a study of cytomegalovirus exposure and HLA in healthy donors. Details on this clone: Its antigen remains unknown.

Regarding the study as a whole: V- and J-gene trimming in TCR beta was tied to a missense DCLRE1C variant by an analysis performed later.

The PCR employed 60 Vbeta primers together with 13 Jbeta primers. Repertoires were generated with immunoSEQ multiplex PCR, while TCRdb's copy carries only in-frame clones and drops some. The data contain fewer than 70,000 clones, about 74% of them singletons. V shed 0 bases, J shed 0 bases, and the junction held 3 bases outside the gene matches. This CDR3 spans 16 amino acids. Germline loops: CDR1 SGHRS, CDR2 YFSETQ. What was sequenced was PBMCs. The sequence was collected from a woman aged 55-69 years in good health and CMV-seropositive. V is TRBV5-1 and J is TRBJ1-1, with 9 bases that match TRBD1. CDR3 bases: TGCGCCAGCAGCTTGGGGTGGACAGGGGTGAACACTGAAGCTTTCTTT. It translates to CASSLGWTGVNTEAFF.